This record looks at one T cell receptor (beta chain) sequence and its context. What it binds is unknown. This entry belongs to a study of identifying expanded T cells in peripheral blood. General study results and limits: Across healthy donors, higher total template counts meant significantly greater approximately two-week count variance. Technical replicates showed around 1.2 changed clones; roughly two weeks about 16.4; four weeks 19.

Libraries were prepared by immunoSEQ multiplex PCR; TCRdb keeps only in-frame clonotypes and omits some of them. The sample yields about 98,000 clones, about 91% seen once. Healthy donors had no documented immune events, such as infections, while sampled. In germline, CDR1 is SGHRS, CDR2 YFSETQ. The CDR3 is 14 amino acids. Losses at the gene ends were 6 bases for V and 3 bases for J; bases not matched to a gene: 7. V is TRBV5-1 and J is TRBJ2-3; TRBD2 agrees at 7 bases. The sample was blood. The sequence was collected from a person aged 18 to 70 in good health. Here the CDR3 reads CASKTAGMTDTQYF. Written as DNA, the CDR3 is TGCGCCAGCAAAACAGCGGGAATGACAGATACGCAGTATTTT. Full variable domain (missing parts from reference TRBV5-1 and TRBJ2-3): KAGVTQTPRYLIKTRGQQVTLSCSPISGHRSVSWYQQTPGQGLQFLFEYFSETQRNKGNFPGRFSGRQFSNSRSEMNVSTLELGDSALYLCASKTAGMTDTQYFGPGTRLTVL.